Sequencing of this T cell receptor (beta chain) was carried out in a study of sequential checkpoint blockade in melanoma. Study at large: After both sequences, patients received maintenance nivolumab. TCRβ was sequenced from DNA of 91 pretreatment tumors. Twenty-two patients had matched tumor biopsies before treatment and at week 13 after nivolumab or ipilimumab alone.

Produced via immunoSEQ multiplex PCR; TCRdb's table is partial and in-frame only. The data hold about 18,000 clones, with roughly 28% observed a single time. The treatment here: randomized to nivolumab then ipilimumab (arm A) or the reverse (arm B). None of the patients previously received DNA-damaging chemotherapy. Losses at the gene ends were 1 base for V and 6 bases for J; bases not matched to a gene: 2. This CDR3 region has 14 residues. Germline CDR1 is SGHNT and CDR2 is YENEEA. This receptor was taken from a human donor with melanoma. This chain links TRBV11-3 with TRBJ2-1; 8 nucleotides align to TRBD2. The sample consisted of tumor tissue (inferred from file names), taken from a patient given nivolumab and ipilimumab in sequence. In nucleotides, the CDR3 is TGTGCCAGCAGCTTAGGGACTAGCAGCAATGAGCAGTTCTTC. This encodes CASSLGTSSNEQFF.